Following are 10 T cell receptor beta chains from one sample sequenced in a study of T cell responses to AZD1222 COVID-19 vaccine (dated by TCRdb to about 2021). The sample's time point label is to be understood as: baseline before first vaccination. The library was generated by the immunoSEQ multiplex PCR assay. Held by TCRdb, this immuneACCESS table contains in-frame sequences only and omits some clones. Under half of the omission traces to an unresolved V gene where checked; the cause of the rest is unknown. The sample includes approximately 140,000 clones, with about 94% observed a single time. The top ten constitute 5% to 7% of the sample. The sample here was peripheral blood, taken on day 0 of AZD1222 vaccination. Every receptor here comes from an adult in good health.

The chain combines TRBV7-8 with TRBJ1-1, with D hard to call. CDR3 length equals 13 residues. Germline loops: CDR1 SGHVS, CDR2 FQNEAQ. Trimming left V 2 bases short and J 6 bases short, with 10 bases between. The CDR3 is CASSLRAISEAFF. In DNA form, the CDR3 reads TGTGCCAGCAGCTTACGAGCTATCTCTGAAGCTTTCTTT.

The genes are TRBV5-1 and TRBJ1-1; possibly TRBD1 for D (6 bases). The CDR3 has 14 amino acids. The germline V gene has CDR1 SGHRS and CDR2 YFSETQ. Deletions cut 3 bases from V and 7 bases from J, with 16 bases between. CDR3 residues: CASSSSTGSIEAFF. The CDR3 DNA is TGCGCCAGCAGCTCATCGACAGGAAGTATTGAAGCTTTCTTT.

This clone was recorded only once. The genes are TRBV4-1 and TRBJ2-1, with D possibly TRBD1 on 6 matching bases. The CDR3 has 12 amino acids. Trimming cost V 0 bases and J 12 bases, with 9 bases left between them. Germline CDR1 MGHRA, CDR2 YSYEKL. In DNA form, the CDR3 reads TGCGCCAGCAGCCAAGATCTAGGGGGGCAGTTCTTC. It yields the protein CASSQDLGGQFF.

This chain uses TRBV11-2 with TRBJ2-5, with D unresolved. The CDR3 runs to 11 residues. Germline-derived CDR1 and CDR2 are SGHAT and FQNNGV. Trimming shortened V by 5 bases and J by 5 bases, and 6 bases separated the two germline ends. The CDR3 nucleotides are TGTGCCAGCAGCCCGCGGGAGACCCAGTACTTC. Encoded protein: CASSPRETQYF. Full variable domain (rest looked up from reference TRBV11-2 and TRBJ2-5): EAGVAQSPRYKIIEKRQSVAFWCNPISGHATLYWYQQILGQGPKLLIQFQNNGVVDDSQLPKDRFSAERLKGVDSTLKIQPAKLEDSAVYLCASSPRETQYFGPGTRLLVL.

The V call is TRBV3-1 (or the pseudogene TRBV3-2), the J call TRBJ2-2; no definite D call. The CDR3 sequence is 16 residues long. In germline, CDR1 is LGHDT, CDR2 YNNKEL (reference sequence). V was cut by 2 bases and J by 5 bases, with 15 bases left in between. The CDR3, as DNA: TGTGCCAGCAGCCAATTTGGGCCGACCGGGACCGGGGAGCTGTTTTTT. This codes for CASSQFGPTGTGELFF.

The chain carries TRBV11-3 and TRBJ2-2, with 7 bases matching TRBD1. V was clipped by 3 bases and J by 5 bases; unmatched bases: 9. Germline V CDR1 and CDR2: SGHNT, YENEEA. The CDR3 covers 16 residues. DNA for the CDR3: TGTGCCAGCAGCTTCAGACAGGGAGTGAGAACCGGGGAGCTGTTTTTT. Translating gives CASSFRQGVRTGELFF.

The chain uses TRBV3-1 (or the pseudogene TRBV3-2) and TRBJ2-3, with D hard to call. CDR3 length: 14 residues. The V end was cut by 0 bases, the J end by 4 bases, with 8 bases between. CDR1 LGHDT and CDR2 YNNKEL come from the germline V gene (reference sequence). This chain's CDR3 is CASSQDVFPDTQYF. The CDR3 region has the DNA TGTGCCAGCAGCCAAGATGTATTTCCAGATACGCAGTATTTT.

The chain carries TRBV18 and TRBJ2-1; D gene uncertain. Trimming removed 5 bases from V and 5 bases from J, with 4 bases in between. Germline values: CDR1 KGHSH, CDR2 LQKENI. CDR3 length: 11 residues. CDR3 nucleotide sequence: TGTGCCAGCTCAAACGACAATGAGCAGTTCTTC. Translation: CASSNDNEQFF.

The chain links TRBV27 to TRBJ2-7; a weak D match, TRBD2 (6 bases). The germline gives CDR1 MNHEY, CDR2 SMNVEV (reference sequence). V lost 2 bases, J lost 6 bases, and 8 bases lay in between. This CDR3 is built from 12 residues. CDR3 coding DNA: TGTGCCAGCAGTTTACTTAGCGGCGAGCAGTACTTC. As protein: CASSLLSGEQYF.

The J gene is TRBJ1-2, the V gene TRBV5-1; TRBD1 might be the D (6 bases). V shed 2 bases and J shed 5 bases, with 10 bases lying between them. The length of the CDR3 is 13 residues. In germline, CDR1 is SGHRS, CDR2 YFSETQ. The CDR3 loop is CASSFTGSYGYTF. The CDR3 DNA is TGCGCCAGCAGCTTTACAGGGAGTTATGGCTACACCTTC. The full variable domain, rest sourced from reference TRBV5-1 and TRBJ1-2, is KAGVTQTPRYLIKTRGQQVTLSCSPISGHRSVSWYQQTPGQGLQFLFEYFSETQRNKGNFPGRFSGRQFSNSRSEMNVSTLELGDSALYLCASSFTGSYGYTFGSGTRLTVV.